Listed here are 23 T cell receptor beta chains from one sample, sequenced in a study of cytomegalovirus exposure and HLA in healthy donors. It was with 60 Vbeta and 13 Jbeta primers that the PCR ran. TCRdb's table, derived via immunoSEQ multiplex PCR, lists solely in-frame clones and lacks some. The data hold 63,000 or so clones, with 75% observed a single time. The specimen was PBMCs. These TCRs come from a woman aged 30 to 39 in good health and CMV-seropositive.

V is TRBV5-1 and J is TRBJ1-4; 10 bases agree with TRBD1. Germline V gene lookup returns CDR1 SGHRS and CDR2 YFSETQ. The CDR3 has 15 residues. V shed 0 bases, J shed 7 bases, and the junction held 3 bases outside the gene matches. The CDR3 nucleotides are TGCGCCAGCAGCTTGGCCGGGACAGGGGTTGAAAAACTGTTTTTT. It specifies CASSLAGTGVEKLFF.

The chain recombines TRBV5-1 with TRBJ2-1; D may be TRBD2 (6 bases). CDR3 length equals 14 residues. Trimming shortened V by 1 base and J by 7 bases, and 12 bases separated the two germline ends. From germline, CDR1 is SGHRS and CDR2 YFSETQ. The CDR3 spells CASSLTGTQNEQFF. CDR3 in DNA: TGCGCCAGCAGCTTGACCGGGACTCAGAATGAGCAGTTCTTC.

The V and J genes are TRBV5-1 and TRBJ2-5; 12 bases are shared with TRBD2. The CDR3 is 17 residues long. The germline V gene has CDR1 SGHRS and CDR2 YFSETQ. V lost 4 bases, J lost 0 bases, and 7 bases stayed unmatched. Here the CDR3 DNA reads TGCGCCAGCAGCCTCCCTAGCGGGAGGGGCGACCAAGAGACCCAGTACTTC. As protein: CASSLPSGRGDQETQYF.

The chain has TRBV19 and TRBJ1-1; tentative D call: TRBD1 (5 bases). Germline values: CDR1 LNHDA, CDR2 SQIVND (reference sequence). V lost 11 bases, J lost 0 bases, and 13 bases lay in between. The CDR3 loop spans 13 amino acids. The CDR3 loop is CASGGLMNTEAFF. CDR3 in DNA: TGTGCCTCCGGGGGACTTATGAACACTGAAGCTTTCTTT.

Turning to this clone: An end of the junction differs from the germline gene, which may be a read error. The chain combines TRBV6-1 with TRBJ2-5; 14 bases map to TRBD2. CDR3 size: 13 residues. From germline, CDR1 is MNHNS and CDR2 SASEGT. The CDR3 loop is CASSGLAGETRYF. In DNA, the CDR3 is TGTGCCAGCTCGGGACTAGCGGGAGAGACCCGGTACTTC.

This chain uses TRBV4-1 with TRBJ2-7; 10 positions agree with TRBD2. With 2 bases clipped from V and 6 bases from J, the junction kept 7 bases outside the gene matches. The CDR3 sequence is 15 residues long. The germline V gene encodes CDR1 MGHRA and CDR2 YSYEKL. The CDR3 loop is CASSQIGLAAFEQYF. CDR3 DNA: TGCGCCAGCAGCCAAATTGGACTAGCGGCTTTCGAGCAGTACTTC.

V is TRBV19 and J is TRBJ2-7; a weak D match, TRBD1 (5 bases). The CDR3 is 15 amino acids. Germline CDR1 reads LNHDA; CDR2 reads SQIVND (reference sequence). Trimming left V 5 bases short and J 0 bases short, with 14 bases between. The CDR3 DNA reads as TGTGCCAGTAGTTCGCAGGGCCCTAGCTCCTACGAGCAGTACTTC. This codes for CASSSQGPSSYEQYF.

The CDR3 loop is CASSDSGQGGNEQFF. CDR3 bases: TGTGCCAGCAGTGACTCGGGGCAGGGGGGCAATGAGCAGTTCTTC. The chain recombines TRBV6-4 with TRBJ2-1; perhaps TRBD1 as D (7 bases). With 0 bases removed from V and 6 bases from J, the gap between germline ends came to 12 bases. There are 15 residues in the CDR3. Per germline, CDR1 MRHNA and CDR2 SNTAGT.

This clone is a singleton in its sample. The chain couples TRBV7-8 to TRBJ2-7; no firm D call. The CDR3 runs to 14 residues. Germline V CDR1 and CDR2: SGHVS, FQNEAQ. Trimming took off 1 base at V and 1 base at J, with 8 bases between the two ends. CDR3 nucleotide sequence: TGTGCCAGCAGCTTAGTGGGCAGGTCCTACGAGCAGTACTTC. It specifies CASSLVGRSYEQYF.

This rearrangement joins TRBV28 to TRBJ2-5; D is perhaps TRBD2 (5 bases). The V and J ends lost 4 bases and 0 bases respectively, with 18 bases between them. The CDR3 sequence is 17 residues long. Germline-derived CDR1 and CDR2 are MDHEN and SYDVKM. The CDR3 DNA reads as TGTGCCAGCAGTTACGCTAGCCCTCAGAGACACCAAGAGACCCAGTACTTC. Its translation is CASSYASPQRHQETQYF.

V usage is TRBV7-8 and J usage is TRBJ2-7; 7 bases fit TRBD1. V lost 7 bases, J lost 3 bases, and 9 bases stayed unmatched. Germline CDR1 is SGHVS and CDR2 is FQNEAQ. The length of the CDR3 is 14 residues. The CDR3 loop is CASTYRQGVYEQYF. In DNA form, the CDR3 reads TGTGCCAGCACCTATAGACAGGGAGTCTACGAGCAGTACTTC. Drawing the rest from reference TRBV7-8 and TRBJ2-7, the complete variable domain is GAGVSQSPRYKVAKRGQDVALRCDPISGHVSLFWYQQALGQGPEFLTYFQNEAQLDKSGLPSDRFFAERPEGSVSTLKIQRTQQEDSAVYLCASTYRQGVYEQYFGPGTRLTVT.

This chain connects TRBV5-6 to TRBJ1-2; the D gene is possibly TRBD1 (5 bases). The CDR3 extends over 12 amino acids. CDR1 is SGHDT, CDR2 YYEEEE, per germline. Trimming cost V 2 bases and J 8 bases, with 10 bases left between them. The CDR3 bases are TGTGCCAGCAGCTTTGCGGGGCCCGGCTACACCTTC. Amino acid sequence: CASSFAGPGYTF.

This chain connects TRBV30 to TRBJ2-3; 7 bases match TRBD1. This CDR3 comprises 15 residues. Unmatched junction bases numbered 6, after V lost 0 bases and J lost 3 bases. Germline CDR1 is GTSNPN and CDR2 is SVGIG (reference sequence). CDR3 nucleotides: TGTGCCTGGAGTGTAAGGACAGGCAGTACAGATACGCAGTATTTT. It codes for CAWSVRTGSTDTQYF.

V and J are TRBV4-2 and TRBJ2-1; maybe TRBD1 (5 bases). CDR1 is LGHNA, CDR2 YNFKEQ, per germline. Trimming pared 0 bases from V and 4 bases from J, leaving 10 bases between. This CDR3 has 15 amino acids. The CDR3 reads CASSQEWTLYNEQFF. The CDR3, as DNA: TGTGCCAGCAGCCAAGAGTGGACACTATACAATGAGCAGTTCTTC.

The sample holds a few counts of this clone. The chain carries TRBV6-1 and TRBJ2-5; 10 bases align to TRBD2. The CDR3 sequence is 15 residues long. The J segment lost 0 bases and the V segment lost 2 bases, leaving 0 bases of the junction unmatched. Per the germline V gene, CDR1 is MNHNS and CDR2 is SASEGT. The CDR3 DNA reads TGTGCCAGCAGTGAACTAGCGGGAGACCAAGAGACCCAGTACTTC. Amino acid sequence: CASSELAGDQETQYF.

The chain uses TRBV5-1 and TRBJ2-1, with D perhaps TRBD2 (6 bases). The V end lost 0 bases, the J end lost 9 bases, and 10 bases lay between the germline ends. Germline CDR1 SGHRS, CDR2 YFSETQ. The CDR3 runs 13 residues. CDR3 loop: CASSLGLVSEQFF. CDR3 in DNA: TGCGCCAGCAGCTTGGGACTAGTCAGTGAGCAGTTCTTC. Full variable domain (outside the CDR3, taken from reference TRBV5-1 and TRBJ2-1): KAGVTQTPRYLIKTRGQQVTLSCSPISGHRSVSWYQQTPGQGLQFLFEYFSETQRNKGNFPGRFSGRQFSNSRSEMNVSTLELGDSALYLCASSLGLVSEQFFGPGTRLTVL.

This clone showed up just once. This chain uses TRBV7-6 with TRBJ2-1; D not certain. V was clipped by 3 bases and J by 10 bases, with 7 bases between them. Germline V CDR1 and CDR2: SGHVS, FNYEAQ. The CDR3 sequence is 11 residues long. As DNA, the CDR3 is TGTGCCAGCAGCTTCGATAGCGAGCAGTTCTTC. Protein product: CASSFDSEQFF.

This chain links TRBV27 with TRBJ2-1, with a possible D match to TRBD2 (5 bases). Germline CDR1 and CDR2: MNHEY and SMNVEV (reference sequence). CDR3 size: 13 residues. Trimming left V 5 bases short and J 8 bases short, with 13 bases between. The CDR3, as DNA: TGTGCCAGCAGTCCTGACACTAGGGATGAGCAGTTCTTC. Translation: CASSPDTRDEQFF.

There are a few counts of this clone. V gene TRBV11-3 combines with J gene TRBJ2-6; possible D gene TRBD1, 5 bases. The CDR3 loop spans 18 amino acids. With 1 base removed from V and 1 base from J, the gap between germline ends came to 14 bases. Germline V gene sequence: CDR1 SGHNT, CDR2 YENEEA. Here the CDR3 DNA reads TGTGCCAGCAGCTTAGGGCAGCCAGGGATATCTGGGGCCAACGTCCTGACTTTC. Translating it yields CASSLGQPGISGANVLTF.

This sequence joins TRBV28 and TRBJ2-2; the D is unclear. This CDR3 contains 12 residues. Germline lookup yields CDR1 MDHEN and CDR2 SYDVKM. The V and J ends lost 6 bases and 2 bases respectively, with 4 bases between them. CDR3 coding DNA: TGTGCCAGCAGCAGAAACACCGGGGAGCTGTTTTTT. It encodes CASSRNTGELFF. The full variable domain, with the rest looked up from reference TRBV28 and TRBJ2-2, is DVKVTQSSRYLVKRTGEKVFLECVQDMDHENMFWYRQDPGLGLRLIYFSYDVKMKEKGDIPEGYSVSREKKERFSLILESASTNQTSMYLCASSRNTGELFFGEGSRLTVL.

This clone was found a few times. The chain links TRBV30 to TRBJ2-4, with 7 bases identical to TRBD1. This CDR3 has 13 residues. Per the germline V gene, CDR1 is GTSNPN and CDR2 is SVGIG (reference sequence). J gave up 3 bases and V 3 bases, and 2 bases lay outside the gene matches. The CDR3 coding sequence is TGTGCCTGGAGGGCAGGGGGCAAAAACATTCAGTACTTC. Its protein is CAWRAGGKNIQYF.

The V and J genes are TRBV6-1 and TRBJ2-5; no firm D call. Germline V gene data show CDR1 as MNHNS and CDR2 as SASEGT. CDR3 size: 13 residues. Trimming cost V 2 bases and J 5 bases, with 9 bases left between them. The CDR3 DNA reads TGTGCCAGCAGTGAATTTGTCCTCGAGACCCAGTACTTC. Amino acids: CASSEFVLETQYF.

This clone appeared a few times. The chain uses TRBV4-1 and TRBJ2-7; 8 bases match TRBD2. The CDR3 is made up of 14 amino acids. V lost 3 bases and J lost 1; bases outside the gene matches: 2. CDR1 and CDR2 (germline): MGHRA, YSYEKL. The CDR3 DNA sequence: TGCGCCAGCAGCCAGGTAGCGGGGTCCTACGAGCAGTACTTC. Translating gives CASSQVAGSYEQYF.